These T cell receptor beta chains were read from a single sample in a study of response to subunit inactivated influenza vaccine. From the RT-PCR reads, TCRdb called clonotypes with MiXCR, one entry per CDR3 protein. The sample lists about 500,000 distinct CDR3 sequences, more than 15% seen once, with approximately 3% in the top ten. The sequenced sample was CD4+ T cells sorted from PBMCs, obtained less than 30 months after vaccination. The receptors were sampled from a man between 50 and 70 years old who received an inactivated influenza vaccine. Each CDR3 is given with its conserved first and last residue. A D gene is named only where the DNA matches it firmly. The size field is filled for only some rows; it gives once, few, many or a size class.

TRBD1 | NA | TRBJ1-1 | TRBV20-1 | TGCAGTCCCCAGGGGGCGAACACTGAAGCTTTCTTT | CSPQGANTEAFF
TRBD1 | few | TRBJ2-5 | TRBV20-1 | TGCAGTGCCACGGACAGGGATGAGACCCAGTACTTC | CSATDRDETQYF
NA | many | TRBJ1-5 | TRBV20-1 | TGCAGTGCTGGTGACGGGGTCACCCGGGGGGCCCAGCATTTT | CSAGDGVTRGAQHF
TRBD1 | NA | TRBJ2-3 | TRBV24-1 | TGTGCCACCAGTGACTACAGGGGCCGAGATACGCAGTATTTT | CATSDYRGRDTQYF
TRBD2 | NA | TRBJ2-3 | TRBV11-2 | TGTGCCAGCAGCTTGTTGTCGTTGGCGACTAGCGGGAGGTTGGGGACAGATACGCAGTATTTT | CASSLLSLATSGRLGTDTQYF
TRBD2 | NA | TRBJ2-1 | TRBV12-3/TRBV12-4 | TGTGCCAGCAGTCTTGTACTTACTAGCGCCGGTAATGAGCAGTTCTTC | CASSLVLTSAGNEQFF
NA | NA | TRBJ1-5 | TRBV20-1 | TGCAGTGCTAGGGAGGGGTGGGGGAGCAATCAGCCCCAGCATTTT | CSAREGWGSNQPQHF
TRBD2 | many | TRBJ2-1 | TRBV3-1 | TGTGCCAGCAGCCAAACTAGCGGGGGGTACAATGAGCAGTTCTTC | CASSQTSGGYNEQFF
NA | many | TRBJ2-1 | TRBV5-1 | TGCGCCAGCAGCTTGGCCGATCGTAGTTACAATGAGCAGTTCTTC | CASSLADRSYNEQFF
NA | few | TRBJ2-1 | TRBV4-1 | TGCGCCAGCAGCCCATCTCACGGGCAGGGAAATGAGCAGTTCTTC | CASSPSHGQGNEQFF
TRBD1 | NA | TRBJ2-2 | TRBV7-8 | TGTGCCAGCAGCTCCGGGACAGGGAACAGGGAGCTGTTTTTT | CASSSGTGNRELFF
NA | once | TRBJ2-3 | TRBV5-1 | TGCGCCAGCAGCTGGGGGCAGGAGAGCACAGATACGCAGTATTTT | CASSWGQESTDTQYF
NA | once | TRBJ1-2 | TRBV7-2 | TGTGCCAGTGGGGGAGGGATCAACTATGGCTACACCTTC | CASGGGINYGYTF
NA | NA | TRBJ1-2 | TRBV7-9 | TGTGCCAGCAGCTTTTCCTCTAACACAGATGGCTACACCTTC | CASSFSSNTDGYTF
TRBD1 | few | TRBJ2-7 | TRBV29-1 | TGCAGCGTTCTCCAGGGGGAATACGAGCAGTACTTC | CSVLQGEYEQYF
NA | many | TRBJ1-1 | TRBV5-1 | TGCGCCAGCAGCAGCGACAGGGAAGCTTTCTTT | CASSSDREAFF
TRBD2 | few | TRBJ2-1 | TRBV5-1 | TGCGCCAGCAGCGAGCGACTAGCTTTTGGCAATGAGCAGTTCTTC | CASSERLAFGNEQFF
TRBD1 | NA | TRBJ2-1 | TRBV4-1 | TGCGCCAGCAGCCGGGACAGGGTTCAAAGGGCCTACAATGAGCAGTTCTTC | CASSRDRVQRAYNEQFF
TRBD2 | many | TRBJ2-7 | TRBV20-1 | TGCAGTGCCGGGAGGGGCACCCGCGGCTCCTACGAGCAGTACTTC | CSAGRGTRGSYEQYF
NA | NA | TRBJ1-1 | TRBV20-1 | TGCAGTGCTACCCCCGGACAGAACACTGAAGCTTTCTTT | CSATPGQNTEAFF
NA | NA | TRBJ1-3 | TRBV12-3/TRBV12-4 | TGTGCCAGCAGTTCCAGGGCTGGAAACACCATATATTTT | CASSSRAGNTIYF
NA | many | TRBJ2-6 | TRBV5-1 | TGCGCCAGCAGCTTCCCTCTACAGGACTCTGGGGCCAACGTCCTGACTTTC | CASSFPLQDSGANVLTF
NA | few | TRBJ1-1 | TRBV20-1 | TGCAGTGCTAGAGATCTGAACAGTGAAGCTTTCTTT | CSARDLNSEAFF
NA | NA | TRBJ2-7 | TRBV7-2 | TGTGCCAGCAGCTTAGCGAAAACAGGGTGGGACGAGCAGTACTTC | CASSLAKTGWDEQYF
NA | NA | TRBJ2-5 | TRBV29-1 | TGCAGCACCCCGAGGGGGTCGGAGACCCAGTACTTC | CSTPRGSETQYF